This TCR beta chain was sequenced in a study of CD8 T cells in Susac syndrome (dated by TCRdb to between 2018 and 2020). For context, the study as a whole: Among the Susac syndrome patients who were sequenced, clinically active disease was present in roughly six and clinical remission was observed in fewer than ten. At blood withdrawal, Susac syndrome patients were therapy-naive, treated with corticosteroids (with IVIg additionally given to some), or treated with IVIg alone. Repertoire sequencing was used to test whether CD8+ T cell activation and differentiation in Susac syndrome was antigen driven.

RNA was extracted with the RNeasy kit and roughly 0.5 to 1 ug was reverse transcribed using random hexamers. The immunoSEQ multiplex PCR assay, which covers 54 Vbeta and 13 Jbeta segments, was used to amplify TCR beta CDR3 regions. Bias from PCR amplification was corrected by using a synthetic template baseline for primer optimization and for computational correction. As for the authors' bioinformatics: Reads were annotated to V, D and J genes according to IMGT and were analyzed with immunoSEQ Analyzer, with only productive sequences retained. Clonality was calculated as one minus the Shannon entropy normalized by log2 of the number of productive unique sequences. For each patient and control, public and private clones were evaluated among the 100 most prevalent clones. Clones were defined as Susac-specific when absent from the healthy and MS cohorts, from roughly 1,100 published viral clones and from other ImmuneACCESS disease sequences. TCRdb ran its own pipeline on the public reads, namely fastp trimming at Q25 and MiXCR clone calling, and kept in-frame beta chains. Every entry covers one CDR3 protein and lists the most common genes and DNA from its rows. What appears here as the V and J calls and clone size reflects TCRdb's work, not the paper's. The sample includes about 240,000 distinct CDR3 sequences, with almost 97% observed a single time. Approximately 0.1% of the sample rests with the top ten.

Findings and caveats that apply to the study as a whole: The number of individuals in the TCR sequencing and HLA analysis was acknowledged as relatively small. In patients with Susac syndrome, the CD4+ T cell repertoire showed no detectable clonal expansion.

High-throughput TCR beta sequencing profiled peripheral blood CD8+ and CD4+ T cells from healthy donors, Susac syndrome patients and multiple sclerosis patients. The Susac syndrome patients fulfilled recently defined diagnostic criteria for definite or probable disease. CD8+ TEMRA cells were enriched by FACS, while bulk CD8+ and CD4+ T cells were purified by magnetic negative isolation. Blood was collected in EDTA tubes and processed within 24 hours, with PBMCs isolated through density gradient centrifugation. PBMCs intended for TCR sequencing were cryopreserved in liquid nitrogen and thawed later in a water bath at 37 degrees C. The sorted or isolated CD4+, CD8+ and CD8+ TEMRA cells reached a purity of at least 90%. On this clonotype itself: No antigen is known for it. There are no base qualities to consult, and no much larger clone falls within one base.

The germline V end is reduced by 0 bases and the J end by 1 base; junction bases left unmatched: 11. The CDR3, cysteine through phenylalanine, is 18 amino acids long. Only the CDR3 DNA stays, 54 bases, in frame from base 1. CDR1 and CDR2, looked up from the germline V gene (reference sequence), are DFQATT and SNEGSKA. This chain is built from TRBV20-1 and TRBJ2-7, with 11 middle bases fitting TRBD2. The specimen was CD4+ T cells from PBMCs. This TCR was recovered from a human donor with Susac syndrome. CDR3 loop: CSARDLTSGRGRSYEQYF. The nucleotide sequence is given as TGCAGTGCTAGAGATTTAACTAGCGGGAGAGGGAGATCCTACGAGCAGTACTTC.